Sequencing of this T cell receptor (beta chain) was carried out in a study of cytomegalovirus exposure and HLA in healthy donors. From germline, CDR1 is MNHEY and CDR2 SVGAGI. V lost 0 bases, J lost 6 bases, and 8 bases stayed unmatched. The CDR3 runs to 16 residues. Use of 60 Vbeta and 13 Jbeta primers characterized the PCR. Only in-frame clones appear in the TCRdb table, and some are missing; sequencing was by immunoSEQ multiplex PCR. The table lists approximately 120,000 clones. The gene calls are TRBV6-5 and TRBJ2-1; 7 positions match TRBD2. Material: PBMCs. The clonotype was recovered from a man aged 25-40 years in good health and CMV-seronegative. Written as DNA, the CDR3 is TGTGCCAGCAGTTACTCCAGACTAGCCGACGTCAATGAGCAGTTCTTC. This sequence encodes CASSYSRLADVNEQFF.